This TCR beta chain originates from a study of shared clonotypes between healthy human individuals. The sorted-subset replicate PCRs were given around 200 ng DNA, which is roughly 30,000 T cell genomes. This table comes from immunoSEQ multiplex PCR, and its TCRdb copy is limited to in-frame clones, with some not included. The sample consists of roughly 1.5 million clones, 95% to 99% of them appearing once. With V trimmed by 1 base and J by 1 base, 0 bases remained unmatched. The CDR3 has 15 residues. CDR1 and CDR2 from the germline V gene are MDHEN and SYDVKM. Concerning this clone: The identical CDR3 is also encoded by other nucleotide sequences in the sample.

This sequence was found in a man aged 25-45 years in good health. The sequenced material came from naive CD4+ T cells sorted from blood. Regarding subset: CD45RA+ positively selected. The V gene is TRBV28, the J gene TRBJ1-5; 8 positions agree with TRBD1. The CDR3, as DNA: TGTGCCAGCAGTTTATACAGGGGGAGCAATCAGCCCCAGCATTTT. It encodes CASSLYRGSNQPQHF.